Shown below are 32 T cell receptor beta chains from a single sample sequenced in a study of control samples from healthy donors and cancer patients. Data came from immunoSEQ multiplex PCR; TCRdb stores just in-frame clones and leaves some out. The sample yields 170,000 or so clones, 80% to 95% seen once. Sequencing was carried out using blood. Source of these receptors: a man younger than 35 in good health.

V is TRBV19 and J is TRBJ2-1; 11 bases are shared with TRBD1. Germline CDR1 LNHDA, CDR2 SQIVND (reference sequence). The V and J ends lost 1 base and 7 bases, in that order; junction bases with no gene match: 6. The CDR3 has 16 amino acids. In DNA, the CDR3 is TGTGCCAGTAGTATAGCCCACCGGGACAGGGGGAATGAGCAGTTCTTC. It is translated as CASSIAHRDRGNEQFF.

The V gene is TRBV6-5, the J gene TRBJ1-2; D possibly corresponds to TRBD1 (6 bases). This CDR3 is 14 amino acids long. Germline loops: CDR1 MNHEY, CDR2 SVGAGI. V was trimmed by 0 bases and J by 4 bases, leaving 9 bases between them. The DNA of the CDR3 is TGTGCCAGCAGTTACTCAAGGGGGATCTATGGCTACACCTTC. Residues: CASSYSRGIYGYTF.

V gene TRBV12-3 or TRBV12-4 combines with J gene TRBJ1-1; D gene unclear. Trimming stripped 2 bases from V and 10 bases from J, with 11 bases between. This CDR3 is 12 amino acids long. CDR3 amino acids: CASSLPGLGAFF. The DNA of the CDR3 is TGTGCCAGCAGTTTACCCGGTCTGGGAGCTTTCTTT.

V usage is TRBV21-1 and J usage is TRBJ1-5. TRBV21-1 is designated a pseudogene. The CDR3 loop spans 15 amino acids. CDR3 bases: TGTGCCAGCAGCGGGGGCCGGGGGAGCAATCAGCCCCAGCATTTT. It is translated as CASSGGRGSNQPQHF.

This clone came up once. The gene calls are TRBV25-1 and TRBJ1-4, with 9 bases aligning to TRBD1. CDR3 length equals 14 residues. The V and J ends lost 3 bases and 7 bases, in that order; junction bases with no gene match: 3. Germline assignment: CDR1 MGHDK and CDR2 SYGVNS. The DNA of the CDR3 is TGTGCCAGCAGTGAGGGGGACAGGGTTGAAAAACTGTTTTTT. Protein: CASSEGDRVEKLFF.

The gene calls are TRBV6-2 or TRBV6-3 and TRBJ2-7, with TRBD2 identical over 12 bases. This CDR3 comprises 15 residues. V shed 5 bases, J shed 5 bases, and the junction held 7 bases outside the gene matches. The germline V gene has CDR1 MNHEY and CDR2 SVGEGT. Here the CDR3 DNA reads TGTGCCAGCAGTCCACCGACTAGCGGGGGAAACGAGCAGTACTTC. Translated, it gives CASSPPTSGGNEQYF.

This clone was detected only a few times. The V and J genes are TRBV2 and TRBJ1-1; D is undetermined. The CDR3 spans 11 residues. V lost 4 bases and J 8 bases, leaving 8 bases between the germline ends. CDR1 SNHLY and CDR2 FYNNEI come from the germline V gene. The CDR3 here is CASSVRPEAFF. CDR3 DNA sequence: TGTGCCAGCAGTGTACGCCCCGAAGCTTTCTTT.

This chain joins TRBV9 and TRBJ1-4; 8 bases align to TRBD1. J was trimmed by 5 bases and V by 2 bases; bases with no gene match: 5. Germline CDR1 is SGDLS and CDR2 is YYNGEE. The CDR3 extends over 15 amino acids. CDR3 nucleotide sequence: TGTGCCAGCAGCGTGACAGGGGCGAAGAATGAAAAACTGTTTTTT. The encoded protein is CASSVTGAKNEKLFF. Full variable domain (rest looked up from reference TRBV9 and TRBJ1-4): DSGVTQTPKHLITATGQRVTLRCSPRSGDLSVYWYQQSLDQGLQFLIQYYNGEERAKGNILERFSAQQFPDLHSELNLSSLELGDSALYFCASSVTGAKNEKLFFGSGTQLSVL.

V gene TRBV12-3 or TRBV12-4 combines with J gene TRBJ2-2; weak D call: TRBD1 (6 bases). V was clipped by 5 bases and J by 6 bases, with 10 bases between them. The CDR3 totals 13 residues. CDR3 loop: CASSPTGSGELFF. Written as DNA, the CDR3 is TGTGCCAGCAGTCCCACAGGGTCCGGGGAGCTGTTTTTT.

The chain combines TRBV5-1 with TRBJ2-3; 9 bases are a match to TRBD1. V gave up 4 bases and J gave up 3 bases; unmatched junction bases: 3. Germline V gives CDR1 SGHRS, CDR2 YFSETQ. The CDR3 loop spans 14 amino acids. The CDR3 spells CASSTTGGTDTQYF. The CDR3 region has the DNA TGCGCCAGCAGCACGACAGGGGGTACAGATACGCAGTATTTT.

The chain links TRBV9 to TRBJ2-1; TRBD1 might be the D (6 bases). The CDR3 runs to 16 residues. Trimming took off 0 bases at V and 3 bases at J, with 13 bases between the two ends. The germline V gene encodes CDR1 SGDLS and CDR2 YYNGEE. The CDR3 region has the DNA TGTGCCAGCAGCGTAGGCGTGGGACACAACTACAATGAGCAGTTCTTC. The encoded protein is CASSVGVGHNYNEQFF.

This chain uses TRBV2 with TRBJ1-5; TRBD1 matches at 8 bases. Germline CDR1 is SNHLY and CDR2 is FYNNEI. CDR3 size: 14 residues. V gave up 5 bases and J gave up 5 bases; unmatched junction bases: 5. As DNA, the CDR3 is TGTGCCAGCAGTCCGGACAGGGAAGATCAGCCCCAGCATTTT. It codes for CASSPDREDQPQHF.

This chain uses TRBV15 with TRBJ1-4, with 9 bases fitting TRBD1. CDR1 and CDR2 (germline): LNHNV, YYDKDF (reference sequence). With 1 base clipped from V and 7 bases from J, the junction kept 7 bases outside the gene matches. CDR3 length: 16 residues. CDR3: CATSRGGTGLGEKLFF. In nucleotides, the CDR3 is TGTGCCACCAGCAGAGGGGGGACAGGGTTGGGTGAAAAACTGTTTTTT.

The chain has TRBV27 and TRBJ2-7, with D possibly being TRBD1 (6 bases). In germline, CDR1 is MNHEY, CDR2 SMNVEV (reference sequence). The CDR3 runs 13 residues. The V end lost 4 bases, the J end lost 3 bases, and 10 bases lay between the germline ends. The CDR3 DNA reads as TGTGCCAGCAGTTCAGGGGTCGTCTACGAGCAGTACTTC. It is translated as CASSSGVVYEQYF.

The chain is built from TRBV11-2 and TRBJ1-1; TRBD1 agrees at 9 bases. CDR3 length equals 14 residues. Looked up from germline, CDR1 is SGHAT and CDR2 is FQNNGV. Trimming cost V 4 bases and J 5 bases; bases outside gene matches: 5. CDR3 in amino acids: CASSSQGARTEAFF. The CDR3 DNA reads TGTGCCAGCAGCTCACAGGGGGCGCGGACTGAAGCTTTCTTT. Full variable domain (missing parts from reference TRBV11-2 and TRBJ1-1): EAGVAQSPRYKIIEKRQSVAFWCNPISGHATLYWYQQILGQGPKLLIQFQNNGVVDDSQLPKDRFSAERLKGVDSTLKIQPAKLEDSAVYLCASSSQGARTEAFFGQGTRLTVV.

The CDR3 sequence is CASSEEEYNEQFF. The DNA of the CDR3 is TGTGCCAGCAGTGAGGAGGAATACAATGAGCAGTTCTTC. The V gene is TRBV6-1, the J gene TRBJ2-1, with D maybe TRBD2 (5 bases). Trimming took off 3 bases at V and 4 bases at J, with 7 bases between the two ends. The CDR3 loop spans 13 amino acids. The V gene's germline CDR1 is MNHNS and CDR2 SASEGT.

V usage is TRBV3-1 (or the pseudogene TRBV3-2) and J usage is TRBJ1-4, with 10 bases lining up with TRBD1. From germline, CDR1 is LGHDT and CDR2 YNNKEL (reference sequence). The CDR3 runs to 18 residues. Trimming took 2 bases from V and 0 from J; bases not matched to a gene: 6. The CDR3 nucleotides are TGTGCCAGCAGCCAATCCCCCGGGACAGGGGCAACTAATGAAAAACTGTTTTTT. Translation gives CASSQSPGTGATNEKLFF.

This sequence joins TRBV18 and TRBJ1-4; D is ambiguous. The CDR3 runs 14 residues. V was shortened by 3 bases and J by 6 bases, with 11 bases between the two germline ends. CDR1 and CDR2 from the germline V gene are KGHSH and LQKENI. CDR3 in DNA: TGTGCCAGCTCACCCTTGGACGGCGATGAAAAACTGTTTTTT. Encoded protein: CASSPLDGDEKLFF.

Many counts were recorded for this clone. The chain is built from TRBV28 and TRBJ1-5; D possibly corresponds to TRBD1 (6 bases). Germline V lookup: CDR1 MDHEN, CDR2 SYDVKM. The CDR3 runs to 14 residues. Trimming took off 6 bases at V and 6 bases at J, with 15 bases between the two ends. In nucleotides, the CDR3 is TGTGCCAGCAGGCGACAGGTTTTCTCTCAGCCCCAGCATTTT. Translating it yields CASRRQVFSQPQHF.

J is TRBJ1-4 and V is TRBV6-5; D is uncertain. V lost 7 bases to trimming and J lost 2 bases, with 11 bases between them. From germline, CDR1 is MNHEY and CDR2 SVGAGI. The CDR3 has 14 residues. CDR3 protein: CASNNLGTNEKLFF. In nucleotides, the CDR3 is TGTGCCAGCAACAACCTGGGCACTAATGAAAAACTGTTTTTT.

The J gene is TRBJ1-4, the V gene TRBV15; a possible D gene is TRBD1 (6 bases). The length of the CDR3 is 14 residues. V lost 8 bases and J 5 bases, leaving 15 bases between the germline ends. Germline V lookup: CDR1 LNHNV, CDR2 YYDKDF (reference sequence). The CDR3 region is CATAYRERNEKLFF. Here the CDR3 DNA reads TGTGCCACCGCGTACAGGGAGAGAAATGAAAAACTGTTTTTT.

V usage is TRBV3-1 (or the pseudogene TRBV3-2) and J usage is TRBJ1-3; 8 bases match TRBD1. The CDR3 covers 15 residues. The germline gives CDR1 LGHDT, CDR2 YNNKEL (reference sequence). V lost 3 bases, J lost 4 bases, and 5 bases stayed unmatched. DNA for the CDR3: TGTGCCAGCAGCCACCTGACAGGGGCGGGAAACACCATATATTTT. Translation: CASSHLTGAGNTIYF.

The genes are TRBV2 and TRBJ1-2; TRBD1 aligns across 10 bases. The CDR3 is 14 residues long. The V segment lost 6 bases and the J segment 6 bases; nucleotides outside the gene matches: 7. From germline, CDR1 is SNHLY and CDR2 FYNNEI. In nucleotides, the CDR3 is TGTGCCAGCAGCCGACAGGGGGCAATTAATGGCTACACCTTC. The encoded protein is CASSRQGAINGYTF.

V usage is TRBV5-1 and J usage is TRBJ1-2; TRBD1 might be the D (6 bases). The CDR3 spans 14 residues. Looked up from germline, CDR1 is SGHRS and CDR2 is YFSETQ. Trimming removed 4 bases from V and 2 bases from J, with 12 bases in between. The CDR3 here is CASSRNRVNYGYTF. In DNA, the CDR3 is TGCGCCAGCAGCCGAAACAGGGTAAACTATGGCTACACCTTC.

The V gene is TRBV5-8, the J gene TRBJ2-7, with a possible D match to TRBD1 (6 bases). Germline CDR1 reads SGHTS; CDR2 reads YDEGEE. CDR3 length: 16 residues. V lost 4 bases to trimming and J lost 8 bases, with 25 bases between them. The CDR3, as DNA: TGTGCCAGCAGCCGTGCTGCGGACAGTGGCCCCGGCAAGCAGTACTTC. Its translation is CASSRAADSGPGKQYF.

CDR3 region: CASSQEGRGSSYNSPLHF. Written as DNA, the CDR3 is TGCGCCAGCAGCCAAGAAGGAAGGGGATCGTCCTATAATTCACCCCTCCACTTT. V and J are TRBV4-1 and TRBJ1-6, with D possibly being TRBD1 (5 bases). Germline values: CDR1 MGHRA, CDR2 YSYEKL. V lost 0 bases and J lost 1, with 13 bases in between. The CDR3 is made up of 18 amino acids.

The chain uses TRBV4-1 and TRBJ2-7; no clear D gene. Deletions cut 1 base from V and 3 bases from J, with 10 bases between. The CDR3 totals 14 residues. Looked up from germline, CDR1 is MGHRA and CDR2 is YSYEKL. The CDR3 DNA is TGCGCCAGCAGCCAAGTTTCCAAGTTCTACGAGCAGTACTTC. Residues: CASSQVSKFYEQYF.

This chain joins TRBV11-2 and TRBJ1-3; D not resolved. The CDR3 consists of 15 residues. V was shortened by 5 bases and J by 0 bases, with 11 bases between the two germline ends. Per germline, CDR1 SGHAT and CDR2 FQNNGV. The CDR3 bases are TGTGCCAGCAGCGGGTACGGTTCCTCTGGAAACACCATATATTTT. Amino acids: CASSGYGSSGNTIYF.

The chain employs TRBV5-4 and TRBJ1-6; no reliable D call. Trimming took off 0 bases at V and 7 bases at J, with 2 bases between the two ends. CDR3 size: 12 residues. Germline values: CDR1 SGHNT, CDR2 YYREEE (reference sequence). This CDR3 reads CASSLGNSPLHF. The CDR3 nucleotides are TGTGCCAGCAGCTTGGGCAATTCACCCCTCCACTTT.

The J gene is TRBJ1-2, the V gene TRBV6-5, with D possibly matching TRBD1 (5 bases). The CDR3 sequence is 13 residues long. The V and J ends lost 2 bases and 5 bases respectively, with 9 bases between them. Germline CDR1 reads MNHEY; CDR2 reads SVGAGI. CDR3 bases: TGTGCCAGCAGTTACCTCCCAGGGTATGGCTACACCTTC. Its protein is CASSYLPGYGYTF.

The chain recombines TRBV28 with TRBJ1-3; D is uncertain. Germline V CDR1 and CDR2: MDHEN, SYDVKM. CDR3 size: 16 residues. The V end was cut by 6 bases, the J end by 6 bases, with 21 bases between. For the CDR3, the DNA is TGTGCCAGCAGAGCCCCCCGGGCCGGGGAGGAAAACACCATATATTTT. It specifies CASRAPRAGEENTIYF.

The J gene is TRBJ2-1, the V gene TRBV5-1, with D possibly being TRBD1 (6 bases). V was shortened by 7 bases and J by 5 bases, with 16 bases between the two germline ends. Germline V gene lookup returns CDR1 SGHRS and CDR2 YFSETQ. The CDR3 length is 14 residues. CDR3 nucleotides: TGCGCCAGCCATAAGACAGGAGAAAACAATGAGCAGTTCTTC. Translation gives CASHKTGENNEQFF. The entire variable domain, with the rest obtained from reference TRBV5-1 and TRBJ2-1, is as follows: KAGVTQTPRYLIKTRGQQVTLSCSPISGHRSVSWYQQTPGQGLQFLFEYFSETQRNKGNFPGRFSGRQFSNSRSEMNVSTLELGDSALYLCASHKTGENNEQFFGPGTRLTVL.